This T cell receptor (beta chain) emerged from a study of blood T cell repertoires in COVID-19. Clones were sequenced by immunoSEQ multiplex PCR, and TCRdb holds only the in-frame ones, with some missing. Here the sample spans about 130,000 clones, about 72% being singletons. The CDR3 sequence is 13 residues long. Germline lookup yields CDR1 SGHTA and CDR2 FQGNSA. The V gene lost 1 base and the J gene lost 4 bases, with 5 bases spanning the gap. The TCR comes from a man aged 55 to 69 who had recovered from COVID-19. The chain links TRBV7-2 to TRBJ2-1, with D unclear. Sequencing was done on a sample of peripheral blood. The CDR3 nucleotides are TGTGCCAGCAGCTTAGGCCGGTACAATGAGCAGTTCTTC. Its protein product is CASSLGRYNEQFF.